The entry below describes one TCR beta chain. Measured with immunoSEQ multiplex PCR; TCRdb has only the in-frame clones, and not every one. The sample carries nearly 100,000 clones, approximately 91% recorded once. The source of the sample is a study of T cell responses to AZD1222 COVID-19 vaccine. The CDR3 has 14 residues. The germline CDR1 and CDR2 sequences are SQVTM and ANQGSEA. The junction had 6 bases not matched to a gene; V was cut back by 7 bases and J by 0 bases. The sequenced sample was peripheral blood, obtained on day 0 of AZD1222 vaccination. The sequence came from an adult in good health. This chain uses TRBV29-1 with TRBJ2-7, with 10 bases matching TRBD2. As DNA, the CDR3 is TGCAGCGAGGACCTAGCGGGGGTCTCCTACGAGCAGTACTTC. Its translation: CSEDLAGVSYEQYF.